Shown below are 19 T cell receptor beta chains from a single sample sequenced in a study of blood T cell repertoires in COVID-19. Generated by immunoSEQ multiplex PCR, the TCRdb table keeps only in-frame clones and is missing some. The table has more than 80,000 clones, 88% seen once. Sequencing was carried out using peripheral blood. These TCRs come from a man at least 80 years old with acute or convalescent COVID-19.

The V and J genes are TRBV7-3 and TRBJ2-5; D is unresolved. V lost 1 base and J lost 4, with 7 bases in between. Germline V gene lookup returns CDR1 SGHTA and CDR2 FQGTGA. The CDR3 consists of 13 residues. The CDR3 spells CASSLNRVETQYF. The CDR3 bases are TGTGCCAGCAGCTTAAATCGGGTAGAGACCCAGTACTTC. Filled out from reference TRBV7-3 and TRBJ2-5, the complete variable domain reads GAGVSQTPSNKVTEKGKYVELRCDPISGHTALYWYRQSLGQGPEFLIYFQGTGAADDSGLPNDRFFAVRPEGSVSTLKIQRTERGDSAVYLCASSLNRVETQYFGPGTRLLVL.

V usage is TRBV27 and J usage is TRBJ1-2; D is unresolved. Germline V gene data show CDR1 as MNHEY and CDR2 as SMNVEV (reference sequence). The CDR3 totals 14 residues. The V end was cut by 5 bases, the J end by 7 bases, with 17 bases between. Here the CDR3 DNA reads TGTGCCAGCAGTACCGGAGCGAGGAGTGCTGGCTACACCTTC. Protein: CASSTGARSAGYTF.

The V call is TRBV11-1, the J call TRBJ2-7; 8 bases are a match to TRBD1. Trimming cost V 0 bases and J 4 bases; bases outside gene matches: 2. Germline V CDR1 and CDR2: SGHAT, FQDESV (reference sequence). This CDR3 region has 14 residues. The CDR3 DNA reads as TGTGCCAGCAGCTTAGCCCAGGGGGCATACGAGCAGTACTTC. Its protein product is CASSLAQGAYEQYF.

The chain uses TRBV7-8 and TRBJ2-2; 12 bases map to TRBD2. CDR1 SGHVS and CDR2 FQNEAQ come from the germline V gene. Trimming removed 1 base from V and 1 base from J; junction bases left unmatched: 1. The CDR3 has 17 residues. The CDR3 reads CASSLVLAGGNTGELFF. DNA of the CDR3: TGTGCCAGCAGCTTAGTACTAGCGGGGGGGAACACCGGGGAGCTGTTTTTT.

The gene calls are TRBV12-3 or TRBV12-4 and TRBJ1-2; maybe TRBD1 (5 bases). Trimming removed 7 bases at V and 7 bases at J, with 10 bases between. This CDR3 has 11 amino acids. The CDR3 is CASTLGGGYTF. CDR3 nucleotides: TGTGCCAGCACCTTGGGGGGTGGCTACACCTTC.

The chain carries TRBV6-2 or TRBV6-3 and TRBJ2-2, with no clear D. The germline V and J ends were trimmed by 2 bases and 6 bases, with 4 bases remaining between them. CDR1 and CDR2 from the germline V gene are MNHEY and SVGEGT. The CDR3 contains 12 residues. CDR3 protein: CASSYPAGELFF. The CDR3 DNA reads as TGTGCCAGCAGTTACCCGGCCGGGGAGCTGTTTTTT.

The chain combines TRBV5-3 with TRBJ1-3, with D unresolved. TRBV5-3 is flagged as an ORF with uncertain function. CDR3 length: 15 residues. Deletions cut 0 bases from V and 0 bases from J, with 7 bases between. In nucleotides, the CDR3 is TGTGCCAGAAGCTTGGTGCGAAGCTCTGGAAACACCATATATTTT. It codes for CARSLVRSSGNTIYF.

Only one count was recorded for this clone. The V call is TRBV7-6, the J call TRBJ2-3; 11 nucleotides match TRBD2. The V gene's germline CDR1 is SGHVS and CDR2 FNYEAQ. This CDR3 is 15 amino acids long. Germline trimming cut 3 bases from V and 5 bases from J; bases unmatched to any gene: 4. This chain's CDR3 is CASSFLAGGRDTQYF. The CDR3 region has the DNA TGTGCCAGCAGCTTTCTAGCGGGGGGAAGAGATACGCAGTATTTT.

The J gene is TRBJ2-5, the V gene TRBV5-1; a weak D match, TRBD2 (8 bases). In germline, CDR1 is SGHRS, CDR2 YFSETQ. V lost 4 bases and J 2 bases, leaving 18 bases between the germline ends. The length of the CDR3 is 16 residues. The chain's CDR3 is CASSLGVAGQQETQYF. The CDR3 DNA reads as TGCGCCAGCAGCCTAGGCGTAGCGGGACAGCAAGAGACCCAGTACTTC.

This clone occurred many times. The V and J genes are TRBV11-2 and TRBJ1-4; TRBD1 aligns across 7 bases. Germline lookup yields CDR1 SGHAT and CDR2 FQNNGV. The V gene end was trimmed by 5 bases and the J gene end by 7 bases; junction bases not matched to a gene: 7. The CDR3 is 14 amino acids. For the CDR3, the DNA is TGTGCCAGCAGCCCGACAGGGACGGGTGAAAAACTGTTTTTT. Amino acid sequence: CASSPTGTGEKLFF.

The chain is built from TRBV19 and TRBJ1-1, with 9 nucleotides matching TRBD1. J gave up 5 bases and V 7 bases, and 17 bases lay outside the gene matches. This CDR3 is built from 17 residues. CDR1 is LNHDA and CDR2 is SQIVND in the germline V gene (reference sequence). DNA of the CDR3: TGTGCCAGTACCCGGGATCTGACAGGGGGTTTGAGGACTGAAGCTTTCTTT. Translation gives CASTRDLTGGLRTEAFF.

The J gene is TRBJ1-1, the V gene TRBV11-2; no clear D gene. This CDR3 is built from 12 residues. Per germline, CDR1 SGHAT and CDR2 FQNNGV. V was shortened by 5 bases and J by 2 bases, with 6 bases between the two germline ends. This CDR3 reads CASSVSNTEAFF. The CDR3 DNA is TGTGCCAGCAGCGTTAGTAACACTGAAGCTTTCTTT.

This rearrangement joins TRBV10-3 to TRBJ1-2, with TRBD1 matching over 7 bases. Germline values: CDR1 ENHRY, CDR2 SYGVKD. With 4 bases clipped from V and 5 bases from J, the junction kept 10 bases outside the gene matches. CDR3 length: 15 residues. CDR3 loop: CAISAAGTVVYGYTF. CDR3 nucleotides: TGTGCCATCAGTGCTGCCGGGACAGTTGTTTATGGCTACACCTTC.

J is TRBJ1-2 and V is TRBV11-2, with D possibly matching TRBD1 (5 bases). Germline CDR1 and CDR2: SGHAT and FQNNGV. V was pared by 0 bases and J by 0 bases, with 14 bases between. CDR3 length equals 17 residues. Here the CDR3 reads CASSLEGGRRANYGYTF. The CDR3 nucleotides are TGTGCCAGCAGCTTAGAGGGGGGGAGGAGAGCTAACTATGGCTACACCTTC.

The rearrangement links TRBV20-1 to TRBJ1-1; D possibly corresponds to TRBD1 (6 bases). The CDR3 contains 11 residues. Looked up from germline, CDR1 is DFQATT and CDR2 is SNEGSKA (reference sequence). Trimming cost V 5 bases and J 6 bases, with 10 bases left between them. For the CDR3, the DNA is TGCAGTGCTCACAGGGCCCCTGAAGCTTTCTTT. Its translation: CSAHRAPEAFF.

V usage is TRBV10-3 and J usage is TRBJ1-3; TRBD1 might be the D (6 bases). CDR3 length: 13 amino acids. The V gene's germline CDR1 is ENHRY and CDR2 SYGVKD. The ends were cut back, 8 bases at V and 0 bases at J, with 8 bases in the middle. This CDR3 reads CAIRDTSGNTIYF. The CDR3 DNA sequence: TGTGCCATCCGGGACACCTCTGGAAACACCATATATTTT.

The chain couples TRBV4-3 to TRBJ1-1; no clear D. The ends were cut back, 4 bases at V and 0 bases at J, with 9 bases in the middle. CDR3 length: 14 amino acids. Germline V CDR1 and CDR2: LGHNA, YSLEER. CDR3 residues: CASSPQLMNTEAFF. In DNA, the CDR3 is TGCGCCAGCAGCCCTCAGTTGATGAACACTGAAGCTTTCTTT.

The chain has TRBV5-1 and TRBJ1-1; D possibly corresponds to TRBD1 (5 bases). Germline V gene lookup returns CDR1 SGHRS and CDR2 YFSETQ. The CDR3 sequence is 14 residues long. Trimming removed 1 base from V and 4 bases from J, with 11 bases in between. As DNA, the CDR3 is TGCGCCAGCAGCTTGTGGGGGGTGGGCACTGAAGCTTTCTTT. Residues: CASSLWGVGTEAFF.

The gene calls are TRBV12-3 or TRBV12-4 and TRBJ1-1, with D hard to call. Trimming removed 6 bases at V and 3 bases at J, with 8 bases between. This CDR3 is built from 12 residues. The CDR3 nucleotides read TGTGCCAGCAGACCCGGGTACACTGAAGCTTTCTTT. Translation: CASRPGYTEAFF.